This T cell receptor (beta chain) emerged from a study of T cells in Graves' hyperthyroidism and ophthalmopathy. This clonotype was found many times. Using RNA transcripts as the source, TCR beta CDR3 regions were amplified. The TCR CDR3 first-round RT-PCR relied on the HTBI primer set. TCRdb reanalysed the multiplex PCR reads using MiXCR and keeps one entry per CDR3 protein. The data contain around 350,000 distinct CDR3 sequences, 17% of them singletons. This sequence was found in a woman in her thirties with Graves' hyperthyroidism that later progressed to Graves' ophthalmopathy. Sequences were obtained from blood.

DNA for the CDR3: TGTGCCAGCAGCTTACATGAGTACGAGCAGTACTTC. As protein: CASSLHEYEQYF. This chain connects TRBV7-9 to TRBJ2-7; D gene uncertain. The CDR3 covers 12 residues. Trimming removed 2 bases from V and 4 bases from J, with 6 bases in between. Germline V gene lookup returns CDR1 SEHNR and CDR2 FQNEAQ (reference sequence).